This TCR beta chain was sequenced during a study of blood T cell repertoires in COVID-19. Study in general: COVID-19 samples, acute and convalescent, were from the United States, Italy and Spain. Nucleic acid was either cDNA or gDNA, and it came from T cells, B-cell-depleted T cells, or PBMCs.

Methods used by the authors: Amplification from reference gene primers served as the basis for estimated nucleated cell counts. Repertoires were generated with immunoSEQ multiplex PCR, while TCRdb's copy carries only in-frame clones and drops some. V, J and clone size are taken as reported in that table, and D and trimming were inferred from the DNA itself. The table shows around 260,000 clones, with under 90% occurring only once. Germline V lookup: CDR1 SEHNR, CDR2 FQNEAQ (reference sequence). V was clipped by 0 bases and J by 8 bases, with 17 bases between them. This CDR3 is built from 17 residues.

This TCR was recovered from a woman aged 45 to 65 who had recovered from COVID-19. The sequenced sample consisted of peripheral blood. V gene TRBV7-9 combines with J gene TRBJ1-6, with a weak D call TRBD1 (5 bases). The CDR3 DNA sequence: TGTGCCAGCAGCTTAGCGTCGGGGGACTGGATGTATTCACCCCTCCACTTT. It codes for CASSLASGDWMYSPLHF.